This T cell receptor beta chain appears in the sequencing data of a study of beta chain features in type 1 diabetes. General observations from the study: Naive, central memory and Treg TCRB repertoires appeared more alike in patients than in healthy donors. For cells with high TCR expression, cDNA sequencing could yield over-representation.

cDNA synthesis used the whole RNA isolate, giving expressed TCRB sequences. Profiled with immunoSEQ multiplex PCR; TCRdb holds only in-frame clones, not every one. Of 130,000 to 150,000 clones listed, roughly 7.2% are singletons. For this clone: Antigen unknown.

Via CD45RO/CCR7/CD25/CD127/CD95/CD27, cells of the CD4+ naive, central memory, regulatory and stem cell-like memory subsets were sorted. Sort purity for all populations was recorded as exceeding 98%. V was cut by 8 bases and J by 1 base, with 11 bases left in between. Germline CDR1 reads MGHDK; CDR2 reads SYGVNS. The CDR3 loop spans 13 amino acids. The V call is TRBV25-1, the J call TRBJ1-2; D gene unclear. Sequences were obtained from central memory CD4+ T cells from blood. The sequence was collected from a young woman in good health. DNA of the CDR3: TGTGCCAGCGGGGAAGGAGGTAACTATGGCTACACCTTC. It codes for CASGEGGNYGYTF.